This paragraph reports one T cell receptor (beta chain). This receptor's antigen is unknown. Per-nucleotide qualities are absent, and no much larger clonotype sits a single base away. This sample is part of a study of response to subunit inactivated influenza vaccine (dated by TCRdb to 2017 to 2018). For the wider study: Deep quantitative profiling of the T cell receptor repertoire was used in the study to follow responses to a trivalent subunit inactivated influenza vaccine. Summary of the overall study and its limitations: The authors proposed that each seasonal influenza vaccination may bring in only a limited number of new T cells.

Receptor libraries were prepared by RT-PCR. The run used an Illumina HiSeq 2500. TCRdb reworked the public reads: Q25 trimming with fastp, MiXCR clone assembly, productive beta chains retained. Each CDR3 protein appears once, grouped with its most common genes and DNA. The sample yields about 700,000 distinct CDR3 sequences; roughly 13% were counted once. The top ten clonotypes cover around 7% of the sample. There are 17 amino acids in the CDR3, from cysteine to phenylalanine inclusive. Only the CDR3 region is kept as DNA, spanning 51 bases read in frame from base 1. The V end gives up 3 bases and the J end 0 bases, leaving 5 bases in the junction not matched to a gene. The CDR1 and CDR2 encoded by the germline V gene are KGHDR and SFDVKD.

The chain is made from TRBV24-1 and TRBJ2-1; 9 bases in the junction line up with TRBD2. This receptor was obtained from a man in his fifties who received an inactivated influenza vaccine. Donor details come from another sample of the same person, matched by shared clones. The sequences come from PBMCs from blood, collected around 14 days before vaccination. The nucleotide sequence reads as follows: TGTGCCACCAGTGATAGCGGGGGGCAACACTCCTACAATGAGCAGTTCTTC. Translated, this gives CATSDSGGQHSYNEQFF.